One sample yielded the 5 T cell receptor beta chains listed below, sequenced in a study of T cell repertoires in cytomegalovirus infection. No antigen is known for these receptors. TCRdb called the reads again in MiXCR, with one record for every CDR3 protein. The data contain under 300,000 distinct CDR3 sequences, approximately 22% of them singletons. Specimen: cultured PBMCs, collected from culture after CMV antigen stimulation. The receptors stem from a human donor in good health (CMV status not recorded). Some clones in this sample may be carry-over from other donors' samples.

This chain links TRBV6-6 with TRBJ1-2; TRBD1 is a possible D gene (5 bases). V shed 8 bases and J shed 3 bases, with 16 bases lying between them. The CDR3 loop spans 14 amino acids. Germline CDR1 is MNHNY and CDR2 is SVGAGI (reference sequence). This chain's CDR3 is CASGMGVEDYGYTF. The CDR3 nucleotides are TGTGCCAGCGGGATGGGGGTGGAGGACTATGGCTACACCTTC.

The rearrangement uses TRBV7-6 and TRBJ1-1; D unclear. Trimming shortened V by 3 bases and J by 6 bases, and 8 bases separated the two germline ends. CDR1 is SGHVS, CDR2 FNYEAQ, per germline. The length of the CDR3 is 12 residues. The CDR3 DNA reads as TGTGCCAGCAGCTTGGCCGCTCCTGAAGCTTTCTTT. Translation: CASSLAAPEAFF.

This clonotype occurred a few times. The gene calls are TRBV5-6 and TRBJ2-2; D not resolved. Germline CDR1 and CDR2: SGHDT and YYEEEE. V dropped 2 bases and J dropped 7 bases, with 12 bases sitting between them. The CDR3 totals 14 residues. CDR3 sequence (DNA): TGTGCCAGCAGCTTCGTGGCGCGAAACGGGGAGCTGTTTTTT. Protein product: CASSFVARNGELFF.

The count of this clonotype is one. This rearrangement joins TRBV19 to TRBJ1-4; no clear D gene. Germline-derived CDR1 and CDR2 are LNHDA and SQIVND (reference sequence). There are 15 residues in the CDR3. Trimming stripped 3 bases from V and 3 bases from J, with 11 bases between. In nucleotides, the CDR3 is TGTGCCAGTAGTATGTTCTTCCAGCCTAATGAAAAACTGTTTTTT. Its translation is CASSMFFQPNEKLFF.

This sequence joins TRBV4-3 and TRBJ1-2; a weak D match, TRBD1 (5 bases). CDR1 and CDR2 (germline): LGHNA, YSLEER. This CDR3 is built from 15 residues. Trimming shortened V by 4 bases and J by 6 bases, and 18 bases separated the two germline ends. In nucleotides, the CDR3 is TGCGCCAGCAGCCGATCCCGGGACCGGTTGAATGGCTACACCTTC. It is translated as CASSRSRDRLNGYTF.